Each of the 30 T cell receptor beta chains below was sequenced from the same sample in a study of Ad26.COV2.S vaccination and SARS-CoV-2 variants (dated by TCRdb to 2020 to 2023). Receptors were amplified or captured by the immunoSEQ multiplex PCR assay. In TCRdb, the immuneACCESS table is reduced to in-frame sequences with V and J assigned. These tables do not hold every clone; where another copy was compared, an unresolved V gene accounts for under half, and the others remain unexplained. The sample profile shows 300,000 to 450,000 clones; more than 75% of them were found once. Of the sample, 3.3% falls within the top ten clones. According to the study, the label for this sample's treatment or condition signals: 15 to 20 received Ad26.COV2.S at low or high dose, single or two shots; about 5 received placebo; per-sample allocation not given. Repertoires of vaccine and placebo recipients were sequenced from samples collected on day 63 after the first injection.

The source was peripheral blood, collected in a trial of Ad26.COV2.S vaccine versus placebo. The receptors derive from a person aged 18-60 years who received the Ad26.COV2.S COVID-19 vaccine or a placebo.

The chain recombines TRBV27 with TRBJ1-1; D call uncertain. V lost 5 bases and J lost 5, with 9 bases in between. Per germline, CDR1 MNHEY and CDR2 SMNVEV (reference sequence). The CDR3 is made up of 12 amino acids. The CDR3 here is CASSVRGTEAFF. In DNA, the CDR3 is TGTGCCAGCAGTGTCCGCGGGACTGAAGCTTTCTTT.

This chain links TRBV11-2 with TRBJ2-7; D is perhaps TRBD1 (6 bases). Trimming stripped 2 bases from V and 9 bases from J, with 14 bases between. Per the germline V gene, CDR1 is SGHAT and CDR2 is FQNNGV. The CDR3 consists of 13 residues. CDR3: CASSLYRDLGQYF. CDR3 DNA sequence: TGTGCCAGCAGCTTATACAGGGATCTTGGGCAGTACTTC.

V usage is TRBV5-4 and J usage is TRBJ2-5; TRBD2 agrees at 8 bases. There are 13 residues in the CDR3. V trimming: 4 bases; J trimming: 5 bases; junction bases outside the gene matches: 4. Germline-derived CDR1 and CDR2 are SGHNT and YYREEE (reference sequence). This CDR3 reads CASSQAGVETQYF. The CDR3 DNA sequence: TGTGCCAGCAGCCAAGCGGGGGTGGAGACCCAGTACTTC.

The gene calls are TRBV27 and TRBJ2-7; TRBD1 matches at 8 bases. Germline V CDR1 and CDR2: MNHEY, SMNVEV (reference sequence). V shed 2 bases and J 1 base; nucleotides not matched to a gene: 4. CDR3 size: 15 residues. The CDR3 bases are TGTGCCAGCAGTTTACTGACAGGGGATTCCTACGAGCAGTACTTC. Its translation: CASSLLTGDSYEQYF.

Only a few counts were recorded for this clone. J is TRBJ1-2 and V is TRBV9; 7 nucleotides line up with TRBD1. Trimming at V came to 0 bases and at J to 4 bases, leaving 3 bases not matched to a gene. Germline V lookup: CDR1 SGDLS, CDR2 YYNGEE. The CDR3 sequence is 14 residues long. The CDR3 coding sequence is TGTGCCAGCAGCGTAGCGGACAGGATCTATGGCTACACCTTC. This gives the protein CASSVADRIYGYTF.

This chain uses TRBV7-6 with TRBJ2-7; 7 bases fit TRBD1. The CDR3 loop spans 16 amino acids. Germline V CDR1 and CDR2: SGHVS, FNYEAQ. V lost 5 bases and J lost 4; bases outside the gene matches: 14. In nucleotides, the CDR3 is TGTGCCAGCAGCCCCGGGGTGGGACAGTCCACATACGAGCAGTACTTC. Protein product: CASSPGVGQSTYEQYF.

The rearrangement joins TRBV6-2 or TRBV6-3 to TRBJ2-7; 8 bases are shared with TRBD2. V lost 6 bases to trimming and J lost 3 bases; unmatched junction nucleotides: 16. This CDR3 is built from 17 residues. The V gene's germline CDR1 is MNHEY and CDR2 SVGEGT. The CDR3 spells CASSPLGLASGSYEQYF. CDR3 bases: TGTGCCAGCAGCCCTCTCGGACTAGCCTCGGGGAGCTACGAGCAGTACTTC.

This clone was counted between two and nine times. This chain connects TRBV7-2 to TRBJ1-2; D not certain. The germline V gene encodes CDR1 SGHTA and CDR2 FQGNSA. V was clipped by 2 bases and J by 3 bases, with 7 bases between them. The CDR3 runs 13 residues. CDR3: CASSLRGDYGYTF. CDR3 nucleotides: TGTGCCAGCAGCTTACGGGGTGACTATGGCTACACCTTC.

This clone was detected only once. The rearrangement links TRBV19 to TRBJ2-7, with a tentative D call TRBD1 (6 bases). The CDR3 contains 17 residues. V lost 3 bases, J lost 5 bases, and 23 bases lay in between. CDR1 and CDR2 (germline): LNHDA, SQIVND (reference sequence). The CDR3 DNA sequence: TGTGCCAGTAGTATGGGCCCCCCAGGGGTGTTTTTCGACGAGCAGTACTTC. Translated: CASSMGPPGVFFDEQYF.

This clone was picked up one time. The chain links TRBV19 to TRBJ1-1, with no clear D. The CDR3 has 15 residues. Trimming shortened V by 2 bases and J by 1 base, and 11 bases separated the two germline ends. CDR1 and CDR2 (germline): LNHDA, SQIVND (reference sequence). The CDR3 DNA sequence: TGTGCCAGTAGTATAAACAACCACGGGAACACTGAAGCTTTCTTT. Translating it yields CASSINNHGNTEAFF.

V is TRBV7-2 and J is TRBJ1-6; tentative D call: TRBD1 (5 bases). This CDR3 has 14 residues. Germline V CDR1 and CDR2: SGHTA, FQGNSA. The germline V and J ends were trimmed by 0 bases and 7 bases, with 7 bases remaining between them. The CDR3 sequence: CASSLARENSPLHF. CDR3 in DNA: TGTGCCAGCAGCTTAGCCAGGGAGAATTCACCCCTCCACTTT.

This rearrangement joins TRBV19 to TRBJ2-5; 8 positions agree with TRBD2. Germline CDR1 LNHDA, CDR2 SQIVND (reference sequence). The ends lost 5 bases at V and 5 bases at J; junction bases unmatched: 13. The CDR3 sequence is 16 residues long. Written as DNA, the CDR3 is TGTGCCAGTAGTTGGGGGGCAGCGGGGGCCCACGAGACCCAGTACTTC. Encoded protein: CASSWGAAGAHETQYF.

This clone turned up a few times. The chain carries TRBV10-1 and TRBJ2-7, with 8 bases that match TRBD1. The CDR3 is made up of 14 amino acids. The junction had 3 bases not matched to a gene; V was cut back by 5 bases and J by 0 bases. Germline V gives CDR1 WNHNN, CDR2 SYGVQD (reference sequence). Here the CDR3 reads CASSPGQGSYEQYF. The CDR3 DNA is TGCGCCAGCAGTCCAGGACAGGGCTCCTACGAGCAGTACTTC.

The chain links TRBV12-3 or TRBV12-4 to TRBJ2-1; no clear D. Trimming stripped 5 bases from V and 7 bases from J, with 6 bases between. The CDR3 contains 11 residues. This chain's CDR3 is CASSRGNEQFF. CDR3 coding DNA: TGTGCCAGCAGTCGTGGGAATGAGCAGTTCTTC.

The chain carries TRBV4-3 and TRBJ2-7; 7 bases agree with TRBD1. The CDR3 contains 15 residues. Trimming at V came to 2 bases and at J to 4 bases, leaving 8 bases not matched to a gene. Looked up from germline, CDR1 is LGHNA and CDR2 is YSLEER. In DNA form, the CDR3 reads TGCGCCAGCAGCCAACAAGACAGGGCCGGATACGAGCAGTACTTC. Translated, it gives CASSQQDRAGYEQYF.

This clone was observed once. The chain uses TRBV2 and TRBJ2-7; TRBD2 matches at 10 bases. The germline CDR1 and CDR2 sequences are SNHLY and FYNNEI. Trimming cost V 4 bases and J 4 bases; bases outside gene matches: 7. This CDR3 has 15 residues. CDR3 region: CASSVGRLAGYEQYF. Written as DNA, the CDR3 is TGTGCCAGCAGTGTGGGGAGACTAGCGGGTTACGAGCAGTACTTC.

The CDR3: CASSPGASEGDEQFF. Written as DNA, the CDR3 is TGTGCCAGCAGCCCCGGAGCGTCGGAGGGGGATGAGCAGTTCTTC. The chain carries TRBV11-3 and TRBJ2-1; D is possibly TRBD1 or TRBD2 (6 bases each). V lost 5 bases to trimming and J lost 8 bases, with 19 bases between them. Germline lookup yields CDR1 SGHNT and CDR2 YENEEA. The CDR3 has 15 amino acids.

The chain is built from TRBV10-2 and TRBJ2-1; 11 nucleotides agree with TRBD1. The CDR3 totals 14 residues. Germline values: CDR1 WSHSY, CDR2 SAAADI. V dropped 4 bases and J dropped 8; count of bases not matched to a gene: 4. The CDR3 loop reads CASSGTGGNYEQFF. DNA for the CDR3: TGCGCCAGCAGTGGGACAGGGGGCAACTATGAGCAGTTCTTC.

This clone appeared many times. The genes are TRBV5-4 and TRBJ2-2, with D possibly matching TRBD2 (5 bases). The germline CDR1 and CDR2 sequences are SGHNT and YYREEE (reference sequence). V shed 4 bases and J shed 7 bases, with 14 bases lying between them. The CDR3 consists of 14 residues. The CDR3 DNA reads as TGTGCCAGCAGCGGGCTAGTTGCGGGCGGGGAGCTGTTTTTT. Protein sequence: CASSGLVAGGELFF.

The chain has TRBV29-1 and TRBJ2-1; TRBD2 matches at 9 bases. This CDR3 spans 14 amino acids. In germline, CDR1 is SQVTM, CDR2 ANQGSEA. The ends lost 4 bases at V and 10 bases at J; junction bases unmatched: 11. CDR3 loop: CSVVGGGAVWEQFF. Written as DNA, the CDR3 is TGCAGCGTTGTTGGCGGGGGGGCCGTTTGGGAGCAGTTCTTC.

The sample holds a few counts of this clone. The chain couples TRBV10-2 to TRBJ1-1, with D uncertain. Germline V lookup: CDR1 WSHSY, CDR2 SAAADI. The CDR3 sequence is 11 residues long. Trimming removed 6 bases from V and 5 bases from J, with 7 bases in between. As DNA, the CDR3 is TGCGCCAGCAGCCCCGGGACTGAAGCTTTCTTT. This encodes CASSPGTEAFF.

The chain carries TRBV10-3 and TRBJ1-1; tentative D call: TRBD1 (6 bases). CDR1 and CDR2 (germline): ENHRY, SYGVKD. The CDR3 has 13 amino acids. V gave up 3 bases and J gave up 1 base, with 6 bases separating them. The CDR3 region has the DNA TGTGCCATCAGTGACAGGGGGAACACTGAAGCTTTCTTT. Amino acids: CAISDRGNTEAFF.

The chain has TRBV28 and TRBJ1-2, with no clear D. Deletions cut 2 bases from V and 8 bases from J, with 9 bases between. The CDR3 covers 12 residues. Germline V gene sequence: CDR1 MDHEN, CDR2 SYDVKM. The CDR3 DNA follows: TGTGCCAGCAGTTTAAGGCATACGGGCTACACCTTC. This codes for CASSLRHTGYTF.

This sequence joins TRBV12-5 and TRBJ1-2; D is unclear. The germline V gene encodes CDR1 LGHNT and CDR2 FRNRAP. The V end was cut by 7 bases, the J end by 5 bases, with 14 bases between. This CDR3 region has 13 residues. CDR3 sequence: CASAPWAEYGYTF. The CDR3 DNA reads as TGTGCTAGTGCCCCCTGGGCAGAATATGGCTACACCTTC. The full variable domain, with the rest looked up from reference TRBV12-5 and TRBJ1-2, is DARVTQTPRHKVTEMGQEVTMRCQPILGHNTVFWYRQTMMQGLELLAYFRNRAPLDDSGMPKDRFSAEMPDATLATLKIQPSEPRDSAVYFCASAPWAEYGYTFGSGTRLTVV.

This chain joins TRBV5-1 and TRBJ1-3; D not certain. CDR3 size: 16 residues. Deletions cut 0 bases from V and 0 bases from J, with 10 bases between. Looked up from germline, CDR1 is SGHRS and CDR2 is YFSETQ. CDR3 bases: TGCGCCAGCAGCTTGGGGAGGTCGGACTCTGGAAACACCATATATTTT. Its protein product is CASSLGRSDSGNTIYF.

Written as DNA, the CDR3 is TGTGCCAGCAGCTTACCCGGGACAGGGGGCCCGGGCGGCTACACCTTC. Translation gives CASSLPGTGGPGGYTF. This chain connects TRBV7-9 to TRBJ1-2, with TRBD1 matching 12 bases. This CDR3 comprises 16 residues. Germline values: CDR1 SEHNR, CDR2 FQNEAQ (reference sequence). After removal of 2 bases from V and 8 bases from J, the junction contained 9 bases not matched to a gene. Full variable domain (outside the CDR3, taken from reference TRBV7-9 and TRBJ1-2): DTGVSQNPRHKITKRGQNVTFRCDPISEHNRLYWYRQTLGQGPEFLTYFQNEAQLEKSRLLSDRFSAERPKGSFSTLEIQRTEQGDSAMYLCASSLPGTGGPGGYTFGSGTRLTVV.

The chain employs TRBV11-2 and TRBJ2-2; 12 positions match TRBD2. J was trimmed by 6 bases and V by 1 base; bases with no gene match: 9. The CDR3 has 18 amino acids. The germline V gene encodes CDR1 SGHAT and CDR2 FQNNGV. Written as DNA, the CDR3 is TGTGCCAGCAGCTTAGGCGCGACTAGCGGGGGTTACGCCGGGGAGCTGTTTTTT. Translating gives CASSLGATSGGYAGELFF. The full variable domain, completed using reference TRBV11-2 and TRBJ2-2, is EAGVAQSPRYKIIEKRQSVAFWCNPISGHATLYWYQQILGQGPKLLIQFQNNGVVDDSQLPKDRFSAERLKGVDSTLKIQPAKLEDSAVYLCASSLGATSGGYAGELFFGEGSRLTVL.

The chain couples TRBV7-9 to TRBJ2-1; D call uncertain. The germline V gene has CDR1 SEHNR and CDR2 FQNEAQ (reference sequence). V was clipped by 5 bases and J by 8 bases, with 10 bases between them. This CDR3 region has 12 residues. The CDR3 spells CASSKTLDEQFF. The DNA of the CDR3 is TGTGCCAGCAGCAAAACCCTCGATGAGCAGTTCTTC.

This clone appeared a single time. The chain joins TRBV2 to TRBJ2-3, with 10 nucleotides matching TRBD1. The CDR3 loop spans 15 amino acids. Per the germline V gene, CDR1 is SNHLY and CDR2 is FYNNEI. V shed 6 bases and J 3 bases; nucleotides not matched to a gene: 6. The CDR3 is CASRDPGQGTDTQYF. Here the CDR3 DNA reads TGTGCCAGCAGGGACCCGGGACAGGGGACAGATACGCAGTATTTT.

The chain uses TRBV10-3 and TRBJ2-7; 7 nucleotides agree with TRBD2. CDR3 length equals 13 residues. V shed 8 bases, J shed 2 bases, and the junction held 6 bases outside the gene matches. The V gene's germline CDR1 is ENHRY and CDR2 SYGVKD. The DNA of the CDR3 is TGTGCCATCGGGGAGGGACTTCCCTACGAGCAGTACTTC. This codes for CAIGEGLPYEQYF.